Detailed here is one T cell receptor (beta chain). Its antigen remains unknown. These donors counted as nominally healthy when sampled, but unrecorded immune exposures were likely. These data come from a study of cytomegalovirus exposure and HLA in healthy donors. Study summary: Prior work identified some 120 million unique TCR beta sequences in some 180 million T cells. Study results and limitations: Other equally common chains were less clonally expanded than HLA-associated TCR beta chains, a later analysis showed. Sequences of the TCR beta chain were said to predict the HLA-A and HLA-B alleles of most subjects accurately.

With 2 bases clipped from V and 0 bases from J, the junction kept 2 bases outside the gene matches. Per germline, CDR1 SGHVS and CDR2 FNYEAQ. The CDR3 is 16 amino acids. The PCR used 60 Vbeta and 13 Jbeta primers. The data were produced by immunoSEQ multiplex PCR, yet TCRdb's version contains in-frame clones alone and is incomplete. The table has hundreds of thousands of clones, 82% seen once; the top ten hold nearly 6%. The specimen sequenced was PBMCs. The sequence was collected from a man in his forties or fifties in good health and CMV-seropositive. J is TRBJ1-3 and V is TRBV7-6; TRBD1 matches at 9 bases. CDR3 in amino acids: CASSLRQGVSGNTIYF. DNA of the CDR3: TGTGCCAGCAGCTTACGACAGGGGGTCTCTGGAAACACCATATATTTT.